This T cell receptor beta chain came from a study of T cells after yellow fever vaccination. In TCRdb, the 5' RACE reads were re-called with MiXCR into one record per CDR3 protein. The sample has hundreds of thousands of distinct CDR3 sequences; roughly 14% are singletons. A note on this clonotype: Its target is unknown.

V lost 1 base and J 6 bases, leaving 11 bases between the germline ends. Germline CDR1 SGHNT, CDR2 YYREEE (reference sequence). The CDR3 covers 13 residues. Study-wide points: Weaker, the secondary response had a peak occurring faster, on day 5 versus 15.

The chain uses TRBV5-4 and TRBJ2-7, with a tentative D call TRBD1 (5 bases). The sequences come from PBMCs, collected on the day of the yellow fever booster vaccination. This receptor was obtained from a man younger than 45 who received the YFV17D yellow fever vaccine. The DNA of the CDR3 is TGTGCCAGCAGCTTGATTGGGGCCCTCGAGCAGTACTTC. This gives the protein CASSLIGALEQYF. The whole variable domain, remainder taken from reference TRBV5-4 and TRBJ2-7, is ETGVTQSPTHLIKTRGQQVTLRCSSQSGHNTVSWYQQALGQGPQFIFQYYREEENGRGNFPPRFSGLQFPNYSSELNVNALELDDSALYLCASSLIGALEQYFGPGTRLTVT.